The 5 T cell receptor beta chains presented below share a single source sample, sequenced in a study of spatial heterogeneity in lung cancer. The time point denotes: blood at routine non-recurrence follow-up after resection. Whole RNA obtained from tumor, nontumor lung or frozen PBMC underwent sequencing without sorting. Each CDR3 protein is one row after TCRdb ran MiXCR on the 5' RACE reads. The sample has under 150,000 distinct CDR3 sequences, 10% to 15% seen once. Source: PBMCs, taken at follow-up. The receptor source for this set is a male donor with early-stage non-small cell lung cancer.

This clonotype was picked up a small number of times. V is TRBV15 and J is TRBJ1-1; TRBD1 matches at 10 bases. With V trimmed by 1 base and J by 4 bases, 6 bases remained unmatched. The CDR3 consists of 16 residues. Germline V gene lookup returns CDR1 LNHNV and CDR2 YYDKDF (reference sequence). DNA for the CDR3: TGTGCCACCAGCAGAGTTAGAGGGACAGGGGCCACTGAAGCTTTCTTT. Amino acid sequence: CATSRVRGTGATEAFF.

This chain joins TRBV11-2 and TRBJ1-4, with 7 bases fitting TRBD1. The germline CDR1 and CDR2 sequences are SGHAT and FQNNGV. The junction had 7 bases not matched to a gene; V was cut back by 4 bases and J by 5 bases. The CDR3 extends over 15 amino acids. CDR3 in amino acids: CASSSSTGTNEKLFF. DNA for the CDR3: TGTGCCAGCAGCTCTTCGACAGGGACCAATGAAAAACTGTTTTTT.

This clonotype was observed a handful of times. The chain carries TRBV6-5 and TRBJ2-1; D may correspond to TRBD1 or TRBD2 (6 bases each). Trimming shortened V by 8 bases and J by 6 bases, and 14 bases separated the two germline ends. Germline CDR1 reads MNHEY; CDR2 reads SVGAGI. This CDR3 has 13 amino acids. The CDR3 spells CASGARGGNEQFF. The DNA for the CDR3 is TGTGCCAGCGGAGCCAGGGGAGGCAATGAGCAGTTCTTC.

This clonotype was seen many times. The V gene is TRBV29-1, the J gene TRBJ2-3; TRBD1 agrees at 10 bases. The CDR3 sequence is 13 residues long. CDR1 and CDR2 from the germline V gene are SQVTM and ANQGSEA. The ends lost 4 bases at V and 3 bases at J; junction bases unmatched: 1. The CDR3 DNA reads as TGCAGCGTTGGACAGGGGGCGACAGATACGCAGTATTTT. The encoded protein is CSVGQGATDTQYF.

This clonotype appeared many times. The chain couples TRBV11-1 to TRBJ2-5; D remains unclear. The CDR3 runs to 15 residues. Trimming removed 0 bases from V and 2 bases from J, with 10 bases in between. Germline V gene lookup returns CDR1 SGHAT and CDR2 FQDESV (reference sequence). The CDR3 protein is CASSLALAKQETQYF. As DNA, the CDR3 is TGTGCCAGCAGCTTAGCTTTGGCTAAGCAAGAGACCCAGTACTTC. Supplemented by reference TRBV11-1 and TRBJ2-5, the full variable domain reads EAEVAQSPRYKITEKSQAVAFWCDPISGHATLYWYRQILGQGPELLVQFQDESVVDDSQLPKDRFSAERLKGVDSTLKIQPAELGDSAMYLCASSLALAKQETQYFGPGTRLLVL.